The 7 T cell receptor beta chains below were found in one sample sequenced in a study of human T cells and chemical hapten exposure. Using its own MiXCR run on the RACE reads, TCRdb lists one record per CDR3 protein. The sample yields around 80,000 distinct CDR3 sequences, roughly 8.7% seen once. Time point indicated: healthy volunteer bleed at 6 weeks. Total RNA extraction was carried out from unfractionated whole blood. Material for sequencing was whole blood. Every receptor here comes from a male donor in good health. Some clones in this sample may be carry-over from other donors' samples.

This rearrangement joins TRBV6-5 to TRBJ1-5; 9 bases agree with TRBD1. The V and J ends lost 6 bases and 0 bases, in that order; junction bases with no gene match: 6. Germline values: CDR1 MNHEY, CDR2 SVGAGI. CDR3 length: 16 amino acids. The CDR3 nucleotides read TGTGCCAGCAGGGGACAGGGTAAAGATAGCAATCAGCCCCAGCATTTT. Protein sequence: CASRGQGKDSNQPQHF.

J is TRBJ2-1 and V is TRBV5-8; no definite D call. The CDR3 consists of 16 residues. V lost 1 base to trimming and J lost 0 bases, with 11 bases between them. CDR1 is SGHTS and CDR2 is YDEGEE in the germline V gene. CDR3 sequence reads: CASSLLVVSSYNEQFF. The CDR3 DNA follows: TGTGCCAGCAGCTTGCTGGTCGTGAGCTCCTACAATGAGCAGTTCTTC. Looking up the rest from reference TRBV5-8 and TRBJ2-1 gives the full variable domain: EAGVTQSPTHLIKTRGQQATLRCSPISGHTSVYWYQQALGLGLQFLLWYDEGEERNRGNFPPRFSGRQFPNYSSELNVNALELEDSALYLCASSLLVVSSYNEQFFGPGTRLTVL.

The chain uses TRBV27 and TRBJ1-6, with 7 bases matching TRBD1. Germline loops: CDR1 MNHEY, CDR2 SMNVEV (reference sequence). The CDR3 sequence is 15 residues long. Unmatched junction bases numbered 11, after V lost 5 bases and J lost 10 bases. The CDR3 region is CASSRGAGGRSPLHF. CDR3 coding DNA: TGTGCCAGCAGTAGAGGGGCAGGGGGACGGTCACCCCTCCACTTT.

V gene TRBV3-1 combines with J gene TRBJ1-1; D is undetermined. CDR1 is LGHDT and CDR2 is YNNKEL in the germline V gene (reference sequence). The germline V and J ends were trimmed by 0 bases and 2 bases, with 16 bases remaining between them. The CDR3 totals 17 residues. Written as DNA, the CDR3 is TGTGCCAGCAGCCAAGATGTACTAACGGCCGCTAACACTGAAGCTTTCTTT. This encodes CASSQDVLTAANTEAFF.

Many counts were recorded for this clonotype. The chain carries TRBV7-8 and TRBJ2-2; the D gene is possibly TRBD1 (6 bases). In germline, CDR1 is SGHVS, CDR2 FQNEAQ. This CDR3 has 18 residues. Trimming stripped 3 bases from V and 6 bases from J, with 23 bases between. CDR3 residues: CASSFMVQVQGRAGELFF. Here the CDR3 DNA reads TGTGCCAGCAGCTTTATGGTTCAGGTGCAGGGGCGGGCCGGGGAGCTGTTTTTT.

This clonotype was found many times. This chain links TRBV7-8 with TRBJ2-5; 9 nucleotides line up with TRBD1. J gave up 3 bases and V 4 bases, and 3 bases lay outside the gene matches. CDR1 SGHVS and CDR2 FQNEAQ come from the germline V gene. This CDR3 region has 14 residues. CDR3 region: CASSSRDREETQYF. The DNA of the CDR3 is TGTGCCAGCAGCTCCCGGGACAGGGAAGAGACCCAGTACTTC.

The rearrangement joins TRBV6-1 to TRBJ2-1, with 8 bases fitting TRBD1. The V segment lost 7 bases and the J segment 5 bases; nucleotides outside the gene matches: 7. Germline values: CDR1 MNHNS, CDR2 SASEGT. This CDR3 region has 14 residues. DNA for the CDR3: TGTGCCAGCACCCAAGGACAGGGAGACAATGAGCAGTTCTTC. Translating it yields CASTQGQGDNEQFF.